A single sample gave rise to the 21 T cell receptor beta chains below, sequenced in a study of metastatic and nonmetastatic thyroid tumors. TCRdb re-clonotyped the PCR reads through MiXCR. Among 20,000 to 25,000 clones listed, around a third were seen once. Patients were all untreated before their thyroid surgery. Material: blood. The receptors were gathered from a female donor with papillary thyroid cancer or a benign thyroid nodule (not recorded which). Some clones in this sample may be carry-over from other donors' samples.

This clone was detected once. V and J are TRBV20-1 and TRBJ1-5; 12 bases align to TRBD1. The CDR3 runs 15 residues. CDR1 and CDR2 from the germline V gene are DFQATT and SNEGSKA (reference sequence). The trim removed 4 bases at V and 7 bases at J, leaving 8 bases unmatched. The CDR3, as DNA: TGCAGTGCTATTGGGACAGGGGGCGCGTGGCAGCCCCAGCATTTT. Protein product: CSAIGTGGAWQPQHF.

Comment on this clone: A read error may account for a junction end that differs from germline. The chain links TRBV28 to TRBJ2-5; tentative D call: TRBD2 (5 bases). CDR1 is MDHEN and CDR2 is SYDVKM in the germline V gene. The CDR3 runs to 14 residues. The CDR3 reads CVSKEAVPQETQYF. Written as DNA, the CDR3 is TGTGTCAGCAAAGAAGCGGTGCCACAAGAGACCCAGTACTTC.

This clone is medium-sized within its sample. This chain connects TRBV10-1 to TRBJ2-1; D call uncertain. V shed 2 bases and J shed 0 bases, with 8 bases lying between them. The length of the CDR3 is 15 residues. CDR1 is WNHNN, CDR2 SYGVQD, per germline (reference sequence). Here the CDR3 DNA reads TGCGCCAGCAGTGAGAAGTCCGACTCCTACAATGAGCAGTTCTTC. The encoded protein is CASSEKSDSYNEQFF.

By share, this clone counts as medium-sized. This sequence joins TRBV6-2 or TRBV6-3 and TRBJ2-5; 8 bases are shared with TRBD2. J lost 0 bases, V lost 6 bases, and 9 bases had no gene match. The CDR3 runs 16 residues. Germline CDR1 reads MNHEY; CDR2 reads SVGEGT. CDR3 loop: CASRIGLAPYQETQYF. In DNA, the CDR3 is TGTGCCAGCAGAATCGGACTAGCCCCGTACCAAGAGACCCAGTACTTC.

This clone was picked up a small number of times. CDR3 sequence (DNA): TGTGCTAGTGGGCCGAGAGGCACTGAAGCTTTCTTT. Translated, it gives CASGPRGTEAFF. The chain carries TRBV12-5 and TRBJ1-1; D is uncertain. V lost 6 bases and J lost 4, with 9 bases in between. The CDR3 is 12 amino acids. CDR1 and CDR2 from the germline V gene are LGHNT and FRNRAP.

The rearrangement joins TRBV20-1 to TRBJ1-2; D call uncertain. This CDR3 comprises 14 residues. Trimming removed 0 bases at V and 2 bases at J, with 10 bases between. Germline V gives CDR1 DFQATT, CDR2 SNEGSKA (reference sequence). The CDR3 is CSARDHKGNYGYTF. For the CDR3, the DNA is TGCAGTGCTAGAGATCATAAAGGCAACTATGGCTACACCTTC.

This clone was observed many times. The DNA for the CDR3 is TGTGCCAGCAGCACTCGGGACTCCAAGACAGATACGCAGTATTTT. Protein sequence: CASSTRDSKTDTQYF. The genes are TRBV5-6 and TRBJ2-3, with D perhaps TRBD2 (6 bases). Germline V gene sequence: CDR1 SGHDT, CDR2 YYEEEE. This CDR3 contains 15 residues. The V gene lost 4 bases and the J gene lost 3 bases, with 15 bases spanning the gap.

This clone has ten or more counts. The chain employs TRBV5-4 and TRBJ1-4, with TRBD1 identical over 7 bases. The CDR3 extends over 15 amino acids. Trimming removed 3 bases from V and 8 bases from J; junction bases left unmatched: 10. Per the germline V gene, CDR1 is SGHNT and CDR2 is YYREEE (reference sequence). The CDR3 DNA sequence: TGTGCCAGCAGCTCTAACAGGGGTTTGGACGAAAAACTGTTTTTT. Translation: CASSSNRGLDEKLFF.

This clone was found once. The chain's CDR3 is CASSAEAGAGNEQFF. CDR3 in DNA: TGTGCCAGCAGCGCCGAAGCGGGAGCAGGAAATGAGCAGTTCTTC. The chain couples TRBV7-8 to TRBJ2-1; 8 bases agree with TRBD2. In germline, CDR1 is SGHVS, CDR2 FQNEAQ. With 5 bases clipped from V and 7 bases from J, the junction kept 10 bases outside the gene matches. This CDR3 has 15 residues.

This clone was observed a few times. The gene calls are TRBV6-1 and TRBJ1-5, with D possibly matching TRBD1 (5 bases). V gave up 1 base and J gave up 6 bases, with 16 bases separating them. CDR1 and CDR2 from the germline V gene are MNHNS and SASEGT. This CDR3 is built from 16 residues. The CDR3 loop is CASSEEAGKGGQPQHF. CDR3 DNA sequence: TGTGCCAGCAGTGAAGAGGCAGGGAAGGGCGGTCAGCCCCAGCATTTT.

The CDR3 DNA reads as TGTGCCAGCAGTGGACTAGTTGGAGGCACAGATACGCAGTATTTT. It yields the protein CASSGLVGGTDTQYF. The chain has TRBV6-1 and TRBJ2-3; D is perhaps TRBD2 (6 bases). CDR3 length: 15 residues. Germline V gives CDR1 MNHNS, CDR2 SASEGT. V lost 4 bases and J 1 base, leaving 12 bases between the germline ends.

The V gene is TRBV28, the J gene TRBJ2-1, with 9 nucleotides matching TRBD2. The CDR3 loop spans 16 amino acids. Germline values: CDR1 MDHEN, CDR2 SYDVKM. Trimming took 6 bases from V and 5 from J; bases not matched to a gene: 11. The CDR3 DNA reads as TGTGCCAGCAGGATAGCGGGAGTCGAAAAGGACAATGAGCAGTTCTTC. Protein product: CASRIAGVEKDNEQFF.

The chain carries TRBV5-1 and TRBJ2-7; D remains unclear. Germline CDR1 is SGHRS and CDR2 is YFSETQ. The CDR3 runs to 15 residues. Deletions cut 0 bases from V and 0 bases from J, with 10 bases between. The CDR3 DNA sequence: TGCGCCAGCAGCTTGGTTTCAGGTAGCTCCTACGAGCAGTACTTC. It is translated as CASSLVSGSSYEQYF.

This clone qualifies as medium-sized. V gene TRBV24-1 combines with J gene TRBJ2-2; no reliable D call. CDR1 is KGHDR, CDR2 SFDVKD, per germline. The CDR3 extends over 14 amino acids. V lost 0 bases to trimming and J lost 3 bases, with 4 bases between them. This CDR3 reads CATSDLRDTGELFF. In nucleotides, the CDR3 is TGTGCCACCAGTGATTTGAGGGACACCGGGGAGCTGTTTTTT.

The V gene is TRBV20-1, the J gene TRBJ2-7, with 8 bases identical to TRBD1. Per germline, CDR1 DFQATT and CDR2 SNEGSKA (reference sequence). CDR3 size: 14 residues. V dropped 1 base and J dropped 6; count of bases not matched to a gene: 8. In DNA form, the CDR3 reads TGCAGTGCTAGAGTGGGACAGGACTTTGGCGAGCAGTACTTC. Translation gives CSARVGQDFGEQYF.

In this sample, this clone turned up many times. This sequence joins TRBV7-9 and TRBJ2-3; 13 bases match TRBD2. The length of the CDR3 is 17 residues. Trimming at V came to 0 bases and at J to 6 bases, leaving 6 bases not matched to a gene. Germline CDR1 SEHNR, CDR2 FQNEAQ (reference sequence). The CDR3 DNA sequence: TGTGCCAGCAGCTTAGCGCGAGGGACTAGCGGGATTGATACGCAGTATTTT. Translation gives CASSLARGTSGIDTQYF.

This clone has ten or more counts. The chain couples TRBV5-1 to TRBJ2-5; D is unclear. Germline V gene sequence: CDR1 SGHRS, CDR2 YFSETQ. This CDR3 has 14 amino acids. Trimming pared 2 bases from V and 3 bases from J, leaving 11 bases between. CDR3 in DNA: TGCGCCAGCAGCTTTGGAGTAGTAGAAGAGACCCAGTACTTC. Translating it yields CASSFGVVEETQYF. The whole variable domain, filled in from reference TRBV5-1 and TRBJ2-5, reads KAGVTQTPRYLIKTRGQQVTLSCSPISGHRSVSWYQQTPGQGLQFLFEYFSETQRNKGNFPGRFSGRQFSNSRSEMNVSTLELGDSALYLCASSFGVVEETQYFGPGTRLLVL.

Many counts were recorded for this clone. The chain employs TRBV27 and TRBJ1-3; D is undetermined. Trimming pared 2 bases from V and 1 base from J, leaving 3 bases between. This CDR3 has 13 residues. Per the germline V gene, CDR1 is MNHEY and CDR2 is SMNVEV (reference sequence). The chain's CDR3 is CASSLASGNTIYF. The DNA for the CDR3 is TGTGCCAGCAGTTTAGCATCTGGAAACACCATATATTTT.

The chain uses TRBV6-2 or TRBV6-3 and TRBJ2-7, with TRBD2 identical over 14 bases. V gave up 2 bases and J gave up 0 bases; unmatched junction bases: 6. The CDR3 covers 18 residues. CDR1 and CDR2 (germline): MNHEY, SVGEGT. The CDR3 is CASSYPGLAGEISYEQYF. The CDR3 DNA follows: TGTGCCAGCAGTTACCCGGGACTAGCGGGAGAAATCTCCTACGAGCAGTACTTC.

CDR3 sequence: CASSLAGQGGQNQQYF. The CDR3 DNA is TGTGCCAGCAGCTTAGCGGGACAGGGGGGACAGAATCAGCAGTACTTC. This chain connects TRBV11-1 to TRBJ2-7, with 11 positions matching TRBD1. Germline V gene data show CDR1 as SGHAT and CDR2 as FQDESV (reference sequence). The CDR3 extends over 16 amino acids. J lost 8 bases, V lost 0 bases, and 9 bases had no gene match.

This clone was counted only a few times. The chain is built from TRBV6-1 and TRBJ2-3; D remains ambiguous. Germline CDR1 MNHNS, CDR2 SASEGT. V shed 5 bases and J shed 4 bases, with 13 bases lying between them. CDR3 size: 14 residues. Written as DNA, the CDR3 is TGTGCCAGCAGTCCTGACATTGTTTCAGATACGCAGTATTTT. As protein: CASSPDIVSDTQYF.